The 6 T cell receptor beta chains given below trace back to one sample, sequenced in a study of OX40 agonist ivuxolimab in advanced cancers. Library construction relied on the immunoSEQ multiplex PCR assay. The clones in this table, taken by TCRdb from immuneACCESS, are in-frame only. Not every clone is retained; where verified, under half of the shortfall comes from an unresolved V gene, and the cause of the rest is unknown. The sample data list 13,000 to 15,000 clones, and roughly 76% of these were observed just once. The ten biggest clones cover more than 15% of the sample. The sample in question was CD4+ or CD8+ T cells sorted from blood, obtained in a trial of the OX40 agonist ivuxolimab. All receptors derive from an adult with an advanced solid tumor such as melanoma, head and neck, liver or kidney cancer.

This chain connects TRBV14 to TRBJ2-6; 7 positions match TRBD1. Per the germline V gene, CDR1 is SGHDN and CDR2 is FVKESK. This CDR3 contains 16 residues. V lost 1 base, J lost 4 bases, and 4 bases stayed unmatched. CDR3: CASSQGQGIGANVLTF. The CDR3 nucleotides are TGTGCCAGCAGCCAAGGACAGGGCATAGGGGCCAACGTCCTGACTTTC.

Worth noting for this clone: A junction boundary mismatches the germline segment, possibly from a read error. The gene calls are TRBV5-4 and TRBJ1-4; no firm D call. The CDR3 has 13 residues. CDR1 is SGHNT, CDR2 YYREEE, per germline (reference sequence). In DNA, the CDR3 is TGTGCCAGCAGCTTCGCGGGAGGACCGAACTTGATTTTT. It yields the protein CASSFAGGPNLIF.

The J gene is TRBJ1-1, the V gene TRBV16; D may be TRBD1 (6 bases). The CDR3 length is 12 residues. Per the germline V gene, CDR1 is KGHSY and CDR2 is FQNENV. V was cut by 9 bases and J by 1 base, with 9 bases left in between. As DNA, the CDR3 is TGTGCCAGAAAACAGGGGAACACTGAAGCTTTCTTT. Translation gives CARKQGNTEAFF. The full variable domain, completed using reference TRBV16 and TRBJ1-1, is GEEVAQTPKHLVRGEGQKAKLYCAPIKGHSYVFWYQQVLKNEFKFLISFQNENVFDETGMPKERFSAKCLPNSPCSLEIQATKLEDSAVYFCARKQGNTEAFFGQGTRLTVV.

J is TRBJ2-7 and V is TRBV4-3, with D possibly TRBD1 on 5 matching bases. The CDR3 extends over 14 amino acids. Trimming took off 1 base at V and 1 base at J, with 8 bases between the two ends. Germline-derived CDR1 and CDR2 are LGHNA and YSLEER. The CDR3 reads CASSQVGVSYEQYF. The CDR3 bases are TGCGCCAGCAGCCAAGTAGGGGTTTCCTACGAGCAGTACTTC.

The chain is built from TRBV5-6 and TRBJ2-7, with a possible D match to TRBD2 (5 bases). The V gene's germline CDR1 is SGHDT and CDR2 YYEEEE. The V gene lost 3 bases and the J gene lost 2 bases, with 12 bases spanning the gap. This CDR3 comprises 14 residues. CDR3 loop: CASSWTLGAYEQYF. For the CDR3, the DNA is TGTGCCAGCAGCTGGACTTTAGGCGCCTACGAGCAGTACTTC.

The chain is built from TRBV13 and TRBJ1-4, with 9 bases that match TRBD1. Germline loops: CDR1 PRHDT, CDR2 FYEKMQ (reference sequence). CDR3 length equals 13 residues. J was trimmed by 8 bases and V by 7 bases; bases with no gene match: 5. The CDR3 DNA is TGTGCCAGCACCCGGACAGGGGAGGAAAAACTGTTTTTT. Protein product: CASTRTGEEKLFF.